This entry features one T cell receptor beta chain sequence. This clonotype has a handful of counts. This receptor's antigen is unknown. Qualities for individual bases were not recorded, and no much larger clone is one base off. Libraries were prepared through 5' RACE. TCRdb records NextSeq 500 as the sequencer. To allow correction of PCR and sequencing errors, the TCR library protocol tagged every TCR cDNA molecule with a unique molecular identifier. The authors processed their data as follows. TCR identification, UMI-based error correction and CDR3 extraction were all carried out with Decombinator tools. Expanded TCRs were defined as those above a frequency of 2 per 1,000, corresponding to the top 1% of the tumor frequency distribution. Rényi diversity was computed with the R vegan package after subsampling each repertoire 100 times to 5,000 TCRs. To build CDR3 similarity networks, amino acid triplet string-kernel similarity was used, and CDR3s were connected when their pairwise similarity was above 0.82. The public reads were reprocessed in TCRdb via fastp at Q25 and MiXCR, keeping in-frame beta chains. Rows matching on CDR3 protein sequence are summarized as one entry with the most common DNA and genes. These V and J calls originate from TCRdb's pipeline instead of the authors' own analysis. This sample lists more than 30,000 distinct CDR3 sequences; under 7% were detected once. In total, the top ten clones hold about 9.9% of the sample.

These data come from a study of spatial heterogeneity in lung cancer (dated by TCRdb to the late 2010s). At the level of the whole study: Beta-chain transcripts were consistently detected in greater numbers than alpha-chain transcripts, which likely reflected higher beta-chain transcript abundance. In the raw uncorrected reads, each unique combination of TCR and UMI appeared on average more than ten times. Both alpha and beta chains were TCR-sequenced in samples taken at surgery, namely 220 tumor regions, approximately 66 matched nontumor lung samples and about 58 PBMC samples. The study linked features of the TCR repertoire to counts of nonsynonymous mutations, which were determined by whole-exome sequencing of tumor tissue. In non-small cell lung cancer, the study quantitatively compared TCR alpha and beta repertoires across several tumor regions, matched nontumor lung, and blood. The investigation overall reported the following: Ubiquitous expanded tumor TCRs showed up in blood more often at tumor resection than at routine follow-up. Confirming at a functional level the hypothesis that regional TCRs recognize regional mutations was considered to require additional single-cell paired TCR alpha and beta sequencing.

The CDR3 runs 14 amino acids, cysteine and phenylalanine included. Just CDR3 DNA is preserved here, 42 bases in frame from base 1. Taken from the germline V gene (reference sequence), the CDR1 and CDR2 loops are LNHNV and YYDKDF. V lost 3 bases and J lost 3 bases; the stretch between them is 10 bases long. The meaning of the sample's time point label: sample taken at primary tumor resection. Without any cell sorting, TCR sequencing was performed on whole RNA extracted either from tumor and nontumor lung tissue or from cryopreserved PBMC samples. The donors were 60 to 80 patients from the lung TRACERx cohort who had early-stage, untreated non-small cell lung cancer. Only patients for whom sufficient RNA was available from at least two tumor regions were selected for TCR sequencing.

Recombination linked TRBV15 to TRBJ2-3; the D region possibly corresponds to TRBD2 (5 bases align). This sample comprised PBMCs, obtained at surgery. This sequence originates from a male donor with early-stage non-small cell lung cancer. The CDR3 loop reads CATSRGDFTDTQYF. The nucleotides are TGTGCCACCAGCAGGGGAGATTTTACAGATACGCAGTATTTT.